A single sample gave rise to the 26 T cell receptor beta chains below, sequenced in a study of blood T cell repertoires in COVID-19. TCRdb's table, derived via immunoSEQ multiplex PCR, lists solely in-frame clones and lacks some. The sample carries 100,000 to 150,000 clones, around 89% recorded once. Sequenced: peripheral blood. Receptors were obtained from a man aged 50 to 60 with active or convalescent COVID-19.

The V gene is TRBV15, the J gene TRBJ1-2; D remains unclear. The ends were cut back, 2 bases at V and 5 bases at J, with 3 bases in the middle. The germline V gene encodes CDR1 LNHNV and CDR2 YYDKDF (reference sequence). CDR3 length: 11 residues. Here the CDR3 reads CATSRQYGYTF. CDR3 coding DNA: TGTGCCACCAGCAGACAGTATGGCTACACCTTC.

This CDR3 reads CAWETGTTGYTF. The CDR3 DNA follows: TGTGCCTGGGAAACCGGGACAACCGGCTACACCTTC. This chain links TRBV30 with TRBJ1-2, with D perhaps matching TRBD1 (6 bases). There are 12 residues in the CDR3. V shed 5 bases and J shed 8 bases, with 15 bases lying between them. The germline gives CDR1 GTSNPN, CDR2 SVGIG (reference sequence).

In its sample, this clone was seen many times. This chain uses TRBV5-6 with TRBJ2-5; 7 bases fit TRBD1. The CDR3 loop spans 13 amino acids. J lost 8 bases, V lost 3 bases, and 7 bases had no gene match. The V gene's germline CDR1 is SGHDT and CDR2 YYEEEE. CDR3 amino acids: CASSSDRPSTQYF. CDR3 bases: TGTGCCAGCAGCTCGGACAGGCCCAGTACCCAGTACTTC.

Here the CDR3 reads CASSLDLRSPLHF. For the CDR3, the DNA is TGTGCCAGCAGTTTAGACCTTCGGTCACCCCTCCACTTT. V gene TRBV12-3 or TRBV12-4 combines with J gene TRBJ1-6, with D hard to call. The CDR3 length is 13 residues. Trimming removed 1 base from V and 10 bases from J, with 8 bases in between.

This clone was picked up a small number of times. The CDR3 DNA reads TGTGCCAGCAGCCGACTTACAATGAACACTGAAGCTTTCTTT. Residues: CASSRLTMNTEAFF. The chain joins TRBV5-5 to TRBJ1-1; D not resolved. Germline CDR1 is SGHKS and CDR2 is YYEKEE (reference sequence). Trimming took off 4 bases at V and 0 bases at J, with 10 bases between the two ends. This CDR3 is 14 amino acids long.

The chain couples TRBV27 to TRBJ1-1; 8 bases map to TRBD1. CDR3 length: 15 residues. The germline gives CDR1 MNHEY, CDR2 SMNVEV (reference sequence). V shed 4 bases and J 7 bases; nucleotides not matched to a gene: 11. CDR3 amino acids: CASSSLGQGFLEAFF. DNA of the CDR3: TGTGCCAGCAGTTCACTAGGACAGGGTTTCCTTGAAGCTTTCTTT.

The chain recombines TRBV5-1 with TRBJ2-1; tentative D call: TRBD2 (5 bases). The CDR3 is made up of 16 amino acids. Trimming cost V 2 bases and J 7 bases, with 19 bases left between them. CDR1 SGHRS and CDR2 YFSETQ come from the germline V gene. This CDR3 reads CASSFELVPGMNEQFF. CDR3 nucleotides: TGCGCCAGCAGCTTCGAACTAGTCCCTGGGATGAATGAGCAGTTCTTC. Full variable domain (remainder filled in from reference TRBV5-1 and TRBJ2-1): KAGVTQTPRYLIKTRGQQVTLSCSPISGHRSVSWYQQTPGQGLQFLFEYFSETQRNKGNFPGRFSGRQFSNSRSEMNVSTLELGDSALYLCASSFELVPGMNEQFFGPGTRLTVL.

The rearrangement joins TRBV29-1 to TRBJ1-1, with D perhaps TRBD1 (6 bases). The CDR3 spans 15 residues. Per the germline V gene, CDR1 is SQVTM and CDR2 is ANQGSEA. V gave up 4 bases and J gave up 0 bases, with 15 bases separating them. The CDR3 DNA is TGCAGCGTTGCCCTACTAGGACAGATGAACACTGAAGCTTTCTTT. Translated: CSVALLGQMNTEAFF. Supplemented by reference TRBV29-1 and TRBJ1-1, the full variable domain reads SAVISQKPSRDICQRGTSLTIQCQVDSQVTMMFWYRQQPGQSLTLIATANQGSEATYESGFVIDKFPISRPNLTFSTLTVSNMSPEDSSIYLCSVALLGQMNTEAFFGQGTRLTVV.

The J gene is TRBJ2-2, the V gene TRBV5-1, with D uncertain. Deletions cut 3 bases from V and 0 bases from J, with 15 bases between. Per germline, CDR1 SGHRS and CDR2 YFSETQ. CDR3 length: 17 residues. The CDR3 nucleotides are TGCGCCAGCAGCTCTAAAGTCTCCCAAACGAACACCGGGGAGCTGTTTTTT. Protein: CASSSKVSQTNTGELFF.

The chain uses TRBV6-6 and TRBJ1-3; no definite D call. This CDR3 has 16 amino acids. The V gene's germline CDR1 is MNHNY and CDR2 SVGAGI (reference sequence). V was shortened by 0 bases and J by 0 bases, with 9 bases between the two germline ends. The CDR3 loop is CASSYSNRDSGNTIYF. The DNA of the CDR3 is TGTGCCAGCAGTTACTCGAACCGAGACTCTGGAAACACCATATATTTT.

This rearrangement joins TRBV29-1 to TRBJ1-2; TRBD1 is a possible D gene (6 bases). From germline, CDR1 is SQVTM and CDR2 ANQGSEA. The V gene lost 0 bases and the J gene lost 7 bases, with 15 bases spanning the gap. The CDR3 length is 14 residues. The DNA for the CDR3 is TGCAGCGTTGAAGATACAGGGACCGGACGTGGCTACACCTTC. Translated: CSVEDTGTGRGYTF.

The chain links TRBV24-1 to TRBJ2-2; maybe TRBD2 (5 bases). This CDR3 is 17 amino acids long. Germline CDR1 reads KGHDR; CDR2 reads SFDVKD. V lost 2 bases and J lost 7, with 19 bases in between. The CDR3 nucleotides read TGTGCCACCAGTGATTCCCGGGATTCTGGAGTCGGCGGGGAGCTGTTTTTT. It is translated as CATSDSRDSGVGGELFF.

The chain joins TRBV9 to TRBJ1-1; 7 bases align to TRBD1. The CDR3 consists of 15 residues. V trimming: 2 bases; J trimming: 6 bases; junction bases outside the gene matches: 10. The germline CDR1 and CDR2 sequences are SGDLS and YYNGEE. Here the CDR3 DNA reads TGTGCCAGCAGCGTCGAAGGTGGAGACAGGGCTGAAGCTTTCTTT. It translates to CASSVEGGDRAEAFF.

J is TRBJ2-2 and V is TRBV6-5, with 8 bases lining up with TRBD1. This CDR3 spans 15 amino acids. V trimming: 7 bases; J trimming: 2 bases; junction bases outside the gene matches: 6. Germline values: CDR1 MNHEY, CDR2 SVGAGI. The CDR3, as DNA: TGTGCCAGCAATGCAGACAGGGGAAACACCGGGGAGCTGTTTTTT. It specifies CASNADRGNTGELFF.

This sequence joins TRBV9 and TRBJ2-3; 7 positions agree with TRBD2. Germline CDR1 and CDR2: SGDLS and YYNGEE. The CDR3 consists of 15 residues. V gave up 0 bases and J gave up 0 bases; unmatched junction bases: 1. In nucleotides, the CDR3 is TGTGCCAGCAGCGTAGCGGGGGGAAGCACAGATACGCAGTATTTT. This sequence encodes CASSVAGGSTDTQYF. The full variable domain, rest sourced from reference TRBV9 and TRBJ2-3, is DSGVTQTPKHLITATGQRVTLRCSPRSGDLSVYWYQQSLDQGLQFLIQYYNGEERAKGNILERFSAQQFPDLHSELNLSSLELGDSALYFCASSVAGGSTDTQYFGPGTRLTVL.

This chain connects TRBV19 to TRBJ2-7, with D possibly being TRBD1 (6 bases). There are 13 residues in the CDR3. Germline V gene data show CDR1 as LNHDA and CDR2 as SQIVND (reference sequence). Trimming pared 3 bases from V and 6 bases from J, leaving 12 bases between. The CDR3 bases are TGTGCCAGTAGTATTCTACAGGGCGGCGAGCAGTACTTC. Translation: CASSILQGGEQYF.

The V call is TRBV7-2, the J call TRBJ2-3; D is uncertain. The V gene's germline CDR1 is SGHTA and CDR2 FQGNSA. Trimming stripped 2 bases from V and 0 bases from J, with 12 bases between. CDR3 length: 16 residues. CDR3 loop: CASSLTSAPSTDTQYF. The CDR3 DNA is TGTGCCAGCAGCTTAACGAGCGCCCCTAGCACAGATACGCAGTATTTT.

V usage is TRBV5-1 and J usage is TRBJ1-1; the match to TRBD1 covers 7 bases. Germline V CDR1 and CDR2: SGHRS, YFSETQ. The junction had 4 bases not matched to a gene; V was cut back by 4 bases and J by 1 base. CDR3 size: 14 residues. This chain's CDR3 is CASSRGTANTEAFF. The CDR3, as DNA: TGCGCCAGCAGCAGGGGGACAGCGAACACTGAAGCTTTCTTT.

With respect to this clone: The junction departs from germline at one end; a sequencing error may be responsible. The chain has TRBV6-6 and TRBJ1-5, with 7 bases fitting TRBD1. Germline assignment: CDR1 MNHNY and CDR2 SVGAGI (reference sequence). The CDR3 covers 14 residues. The CDR3 is CASSDSGGGQPQHF. CDR3 coding DNA: TGTGCCAGCAGTGACTCAGGGGGTGGTCAGCCCCAGCATTTT.

This rearrangement joins TRBV23-1 to TRBJ2-2; TRBD1 might be the D (5 bases). TRBV23-1 is filed as an ORF, its function uncertain. The CDR3 sequence is 14 residues long. V gave up 5 bases and J gave up 3 bases, with 10 bases separating them. The CDR3 sequence is CASSKDTYTGELFF. The DNA of the CDR3 is TGCGCCAGCAGTAAGGACACATACACCGGGGAGCTGTTTTTT.

This sequence joins TRBV30 and TRBJ2-2; 8 bases fit TRBD2. Per the germline V gene, CDR1 is GTSNPN and CDR2 is SVGIG (reference sequence). This CDR3 contains 15 residues. After removal of 7 bases from V and 1 base from J, the junction contained 8 bases not matched to a gene. The DNA of the CDR3 is TGTGCCTCCACCGGGAGGGGAAGGAACACCGGGGAGCTGTTTTTT. It codes for CASTGRGRNTGELFF.

The chain is built from TRBV7-8 and TRBJ2-7, with 8 bases identical to TRBD1. V trimming: 4 bases; J trimming: 3 bases; junction bases outside the gene matches: 8. Looked up from germline, CDR1 is SGHVS and CDR2 is FQNEAQ. The CDR3 runs to 15 residues. This CDR3 reads CASSWSGTGFYEQYF. The CDR3 DNA reads as TGTGCCAGCAGCTGGTCCGGGACAGGTTTCTACGAGCAGTACTTC.

The chain has TRBV7-2 and TRBJ2-7, with D perhaps TRBD2 (5 bases). V gave up 2 bases and J gave up 2 bases, with 13 bases separating them. Germline CDR1 is SGHTA and CDR2 is FQGNSA. The CDR3 is 15 amino acids. CDR3 DNA: TGTGCCAGCAGCTTATCTAATCGGGGAACCTACGAGCAGTACTTC. Translating it yields CASSLSNRGTYEQYF. The full variable domain, with the rest looked up from reference TRBV7-2 and TRBJ2-7, is GAGVSQSPSNKVTEKGKDVELRCDPISGHTALYWYRQSLGQGLEFLIYFQGNSAPDKSGLPSDRFSAERTGGSVSTLTIQRTQQEDSAVYLCASSLSNRGTYEQYFGPGTRLTVT.

Only a few counts were recorded for this clone. V and J are TRBV6-5 and TRBJ1-1; 7 bases align to TRBD1. Germline V lookup: CDR1 MNHEY, CDR2 SVGAGI. Trimming at V came to 2 bases and at J to 5 bases, leaving 5 bases not matched to a gene. The CDR3 runs to 14 residues. CDR3 DNA: TGTGCCAGCAGTTACGACAGGGTAAGAACTGAAGCTTTCTTT. Translated: CASSYDRVRTEAFF.

CDR3 in DNA: TGCAGCGCCACACGGGGACAGGACACTGAAGCTTTCTTT. This sequence encodes CSATRGQDTEAFF. This chain links TRBV29-1 with TRBJ1-1; 8 nucleotides match TRBD1. The CDR3 sequence is 13 residues long. Germline CDR1 reads SQVTM; CDR2 reads ANQGSEA. Germline trimming cut 7 bases from V and 3 bases from J; bases unmatched to any gene: 7.

The V gene is TRBV27, the J gene TRBJ2-7, with 12 bases lining up with TRBD1. The junction had 3 bases not matched to a gene; V was cut back by 2 bases and J by 4 bases. Germline V gene lookup returns CDR1 MNHEY and CDR2 SMNVEV (reference sequence). CDR3 length: 15 residues. Here the CDR3 reads CASSLLGQGAYEQYF. CDR3 sequence (DNA): TGTGCCAGCAGTTTACTGGGACAGGGGGCGTACGAGCAGTACTTC.